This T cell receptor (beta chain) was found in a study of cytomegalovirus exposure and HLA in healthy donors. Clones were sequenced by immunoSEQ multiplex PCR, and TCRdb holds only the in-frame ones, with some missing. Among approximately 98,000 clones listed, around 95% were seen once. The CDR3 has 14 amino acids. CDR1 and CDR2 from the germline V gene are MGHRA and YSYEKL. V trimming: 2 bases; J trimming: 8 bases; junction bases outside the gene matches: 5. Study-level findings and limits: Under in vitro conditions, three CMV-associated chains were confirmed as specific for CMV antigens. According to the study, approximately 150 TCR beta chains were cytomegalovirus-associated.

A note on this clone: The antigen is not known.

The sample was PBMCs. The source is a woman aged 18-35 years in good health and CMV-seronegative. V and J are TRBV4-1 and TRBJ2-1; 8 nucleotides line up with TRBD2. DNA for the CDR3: TGCGCCAGCAGCCAATTGCGGGGGGTGGATGAGCAGTTCTTC. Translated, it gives CASSQLRGVDEQFF.